These 2 T cell receptor beta chains share one sample of origin, sequenced in a study of blood T cell repertoires in COVID-19. Libraries were prepared by immunoSEQ multiplex PCR; TCRdb keeps only in-frame clonotypes and omits some of them. The sample shows some 200,000 clones, 84% of them seen only once. Material: peripheral blood. Receptors were obtained from a woman in her fifties or sixties with acute or convalescent COVID-19.

This clone was seen a single time. The rearrangement joins TRBV2 to TRBJ1-2; possible D gene TRBD1, 6 bases. Germline lookup yields CDR1 SNHLY and CDR2 FYNNEI. Trimming cost V 4 bases and J 1 base, with 13 bases left between them. The length of the CDR3 is 15 residues. DNA for the CDR3: TGTGCCAGCAGTGTTGGGAAGGGGGTTAACTATGGCTACACCTTC. Translating it yields CASSVGKGVNYGYTF.

J is TRBJ1-2 and V is TRBV7-2; 8 nucleotides match TRBD1. The CDR3 extends over 15 amino acids. Trimming cost V 5 bases and J 2 bases; bases outside gene matches: 7. Germline CDR1 and CDR2: SGHTA and FQGNSA. CDR3 sequence (DNA): TGTGCCAGCAGCAACCGGGACAGGCGCAACTATGGCTACACCTTC. Residues: CASSNRDRRNYGYTF.